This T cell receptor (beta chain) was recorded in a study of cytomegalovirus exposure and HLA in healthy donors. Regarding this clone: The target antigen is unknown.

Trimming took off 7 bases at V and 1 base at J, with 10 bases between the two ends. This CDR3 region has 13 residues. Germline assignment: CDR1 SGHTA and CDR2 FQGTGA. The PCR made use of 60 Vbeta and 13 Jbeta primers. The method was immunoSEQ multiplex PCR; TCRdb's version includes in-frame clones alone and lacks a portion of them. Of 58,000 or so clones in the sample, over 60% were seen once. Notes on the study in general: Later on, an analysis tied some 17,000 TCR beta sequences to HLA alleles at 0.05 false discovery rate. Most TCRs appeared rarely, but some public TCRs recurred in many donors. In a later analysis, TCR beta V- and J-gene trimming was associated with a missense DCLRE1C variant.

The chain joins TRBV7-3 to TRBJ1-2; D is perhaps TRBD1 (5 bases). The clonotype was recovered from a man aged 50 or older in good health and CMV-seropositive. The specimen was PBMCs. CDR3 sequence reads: CASKGIFNYGYTF. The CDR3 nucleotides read TGTGCCAGCAAGGGGATCTTTAACTATGGCTACACCTTC. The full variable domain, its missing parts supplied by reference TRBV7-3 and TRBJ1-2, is GAGVSQTPSNKVTEKGKYVELRCDPISGHTALYWYRQSLGQGPEFLIYFQGTGAADDSGLPNDRFFAVRPEGSVSTLKIQRTERGDSAVYLCASKGIFNYGYTFGSGTRLTVV.